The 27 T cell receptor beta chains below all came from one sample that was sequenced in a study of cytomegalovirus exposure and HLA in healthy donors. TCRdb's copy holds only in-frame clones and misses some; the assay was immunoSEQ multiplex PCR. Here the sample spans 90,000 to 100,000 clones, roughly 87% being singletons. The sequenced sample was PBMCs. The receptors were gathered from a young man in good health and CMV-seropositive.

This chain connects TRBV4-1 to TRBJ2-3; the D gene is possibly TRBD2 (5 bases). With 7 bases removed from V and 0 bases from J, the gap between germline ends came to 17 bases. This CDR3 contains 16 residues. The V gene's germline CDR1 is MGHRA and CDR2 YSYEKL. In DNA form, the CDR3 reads TGCGCCAGCACCCGTTTCCAGTGGGAGAGCACAGATACGCAGTATTTT. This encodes CASTRFQWESTDTQYF.

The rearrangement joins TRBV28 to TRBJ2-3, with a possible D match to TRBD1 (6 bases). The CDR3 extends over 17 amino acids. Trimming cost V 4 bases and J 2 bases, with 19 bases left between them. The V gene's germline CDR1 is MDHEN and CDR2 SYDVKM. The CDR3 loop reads CASSSTNTGSSTDTQYF. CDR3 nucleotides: TGTGCCAGCAGTTCGACTAACACAGGGTCCTCCACAGATACGCAGTATTTT. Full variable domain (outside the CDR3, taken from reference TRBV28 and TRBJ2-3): DVKVTQSSRYLVKRTGEKVFLECVQDMDHENMFWYRQDPGLGLRLIYFSYDVKMKEKGDIPEGYSVSREKKERFSLILESASTNQTSMYLCASSSTNTGSSTDTQYFGPGTRLTVL.

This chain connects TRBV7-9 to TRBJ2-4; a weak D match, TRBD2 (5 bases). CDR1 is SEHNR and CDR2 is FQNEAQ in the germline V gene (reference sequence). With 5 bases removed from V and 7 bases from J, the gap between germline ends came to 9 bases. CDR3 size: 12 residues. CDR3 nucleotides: TGTGCCAGCAGCCGGGAAGTGAACATTCAGTACTTC. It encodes CASSREVNIQYF. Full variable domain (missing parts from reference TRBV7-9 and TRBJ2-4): DTGVSQNPRHKITKRGQNVTFRCDPISEHNRLYWYRQTLGQGPEFLTYFQNEAQLEKSRLLSDRFSAERPKGSFSTLEIQRTEQGDSAMYLCASSREVNIQYFGAGTRLSVL.

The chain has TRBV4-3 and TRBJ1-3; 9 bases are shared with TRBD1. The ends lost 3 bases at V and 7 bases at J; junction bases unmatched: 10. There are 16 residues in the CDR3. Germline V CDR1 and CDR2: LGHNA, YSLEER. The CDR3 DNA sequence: TGCGCCAGCAGCCATGGAACGGGACAGGGACACAACACCATATATTTT. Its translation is CASSHGTGQGHNTIYF.

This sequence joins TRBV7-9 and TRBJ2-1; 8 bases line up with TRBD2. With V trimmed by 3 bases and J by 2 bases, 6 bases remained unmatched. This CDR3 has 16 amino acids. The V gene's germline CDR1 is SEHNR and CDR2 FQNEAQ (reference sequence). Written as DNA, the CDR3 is TGTGCCAGCAGCTTCCCGGTAGCGGGGCCCTACAATGAGCAGTTCTTC. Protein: CASSFPVAGPYNEQFF. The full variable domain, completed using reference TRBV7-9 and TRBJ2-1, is DTGVSQNPRHKITKRGQNVTFRCDPISEHNRLYWYRQTLGQGPEFLTYFQNEAQLEKSRLLSDRFSAERPKGSFSTLEIQRTEQGDSAMYLCASSFPVAGPYNEQFFGPGTRLTVL.

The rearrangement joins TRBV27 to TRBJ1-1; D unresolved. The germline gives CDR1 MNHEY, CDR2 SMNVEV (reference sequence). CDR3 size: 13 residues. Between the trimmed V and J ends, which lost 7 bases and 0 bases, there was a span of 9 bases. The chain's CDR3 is CASIGLLNTEAFF. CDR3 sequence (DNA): TGTGCCAGCATAGGACTTTTGAACACTGAAGCTTTCTTT.

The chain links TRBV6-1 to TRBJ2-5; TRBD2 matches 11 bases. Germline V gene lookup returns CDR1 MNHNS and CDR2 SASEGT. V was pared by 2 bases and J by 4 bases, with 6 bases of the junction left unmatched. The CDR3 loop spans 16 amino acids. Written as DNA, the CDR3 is TGTGCCAGCAGTGAAAGTAGCGGGGGGGCCCCAGAGACCCAGTACTTC. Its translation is CASSESSGGAPETQYF.

The CDR3 region is CASSQDPQAGELFF. CDR3 coding DNA: TGTGCCAGCAGCCAAGATCCACAGGCCGGGGAGCTGTTTTTT. This chain links TRBV4-2 with TRBJ2-2, with D possibly being TRBD1 (5 bases). The CDR3 covers 14 residues. The V gene's germline CDR1 is LGHNA and CDR2 YNFKEQ. V gave up 0 bases and J gave up 6 bases, with 8 bases separating them.

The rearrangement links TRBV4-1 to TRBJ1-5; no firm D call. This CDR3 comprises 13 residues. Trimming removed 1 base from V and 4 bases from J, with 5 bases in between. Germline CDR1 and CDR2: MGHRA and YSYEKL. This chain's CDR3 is CASSQALNQPQHF. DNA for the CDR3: TGCGCCAGCAGCCAAGCCTTAAATCAGCCCCAGCATTTT.

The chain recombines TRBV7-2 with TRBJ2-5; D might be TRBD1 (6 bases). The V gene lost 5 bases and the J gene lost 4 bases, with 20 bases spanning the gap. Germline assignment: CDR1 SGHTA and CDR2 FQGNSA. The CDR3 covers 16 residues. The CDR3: CASSIFPGHRGETQYF. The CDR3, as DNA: TGTGCCAGCAGCATTTTTCCGGGACACCGGGGAGAGACCCAGTACTTC.

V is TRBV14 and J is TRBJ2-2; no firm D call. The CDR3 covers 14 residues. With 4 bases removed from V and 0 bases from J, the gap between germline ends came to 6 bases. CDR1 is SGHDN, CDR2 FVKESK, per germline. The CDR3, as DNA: TGTGCCAGCAGCCGCACATCGAACACCGGGGAGCTGTTTTTT. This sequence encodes CASSRTSNTGELFF.

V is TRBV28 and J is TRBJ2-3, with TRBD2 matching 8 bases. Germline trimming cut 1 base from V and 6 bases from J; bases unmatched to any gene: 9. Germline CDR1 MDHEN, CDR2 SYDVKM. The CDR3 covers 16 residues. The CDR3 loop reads CASSLYPAGAGDTQYF. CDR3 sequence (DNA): TGTGCCAGCAGTTTATATCCAGCGGGAGCAGGGGATACGCAGTATTTT.

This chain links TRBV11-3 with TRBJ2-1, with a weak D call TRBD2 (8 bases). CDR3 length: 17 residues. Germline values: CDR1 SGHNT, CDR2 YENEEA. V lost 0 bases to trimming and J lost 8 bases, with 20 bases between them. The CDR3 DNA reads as TGTGCCAGCAGCTTAGATCGGGCGGGACTAGGGGGCGATGAGCAGTTCTTC. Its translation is CASSLDRAGLGGDEQFF.

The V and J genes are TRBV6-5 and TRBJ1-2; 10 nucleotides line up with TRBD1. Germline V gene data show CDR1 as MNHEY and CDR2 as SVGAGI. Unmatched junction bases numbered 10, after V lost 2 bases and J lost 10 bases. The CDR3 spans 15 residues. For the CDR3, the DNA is TGTGCCAGCAGTTACGGCCGGGACAGGGGTTTAGTCTACACCTTC. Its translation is CASSYGRDRGLVYTF.

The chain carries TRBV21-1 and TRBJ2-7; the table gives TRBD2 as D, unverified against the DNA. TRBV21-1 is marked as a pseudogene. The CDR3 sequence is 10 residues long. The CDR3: CAIKPCGQYF. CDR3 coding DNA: TGTGCCATCAAACCATGCGGGCAGTACTTC.

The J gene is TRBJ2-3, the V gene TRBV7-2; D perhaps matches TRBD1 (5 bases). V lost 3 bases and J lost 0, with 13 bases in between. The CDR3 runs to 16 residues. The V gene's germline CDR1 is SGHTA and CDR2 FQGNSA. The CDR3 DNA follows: TGTGCCAGCAGCTTTCCTCGGACAACTAGCACAGATACGCAGTATTTT. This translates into CASSFPRTTSTDTQYF. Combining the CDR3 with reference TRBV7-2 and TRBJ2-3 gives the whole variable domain GAGVSQSPSNKVTEKGKDVELRCDPISGHTALYWYRQSLGQGLEFLIYFQGNSAPDKSGLPSDRFSAERTGGSVSTLTIQRTQQEDSAVYLCASSFPRTTSTDTQYFGPGTRLTVL.

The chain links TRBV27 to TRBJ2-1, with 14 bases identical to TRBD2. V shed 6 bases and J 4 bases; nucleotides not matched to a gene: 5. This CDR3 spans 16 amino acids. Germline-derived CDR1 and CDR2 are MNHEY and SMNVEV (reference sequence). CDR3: CASSSGTSGGYNEQFF. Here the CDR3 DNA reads TGTGCCAGCAGCTCCGGGACTAGCGGGGGATACAATGAGCAGTTCTTC.

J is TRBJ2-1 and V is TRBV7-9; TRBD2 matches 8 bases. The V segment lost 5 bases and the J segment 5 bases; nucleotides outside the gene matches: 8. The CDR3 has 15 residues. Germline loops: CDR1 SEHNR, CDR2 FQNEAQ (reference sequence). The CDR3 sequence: CASSLRLAGNNEQFF. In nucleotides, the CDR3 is TGTGCCAGCAGCCTACGATTAGCGGGAAACAATGAGCAGTTCTTC. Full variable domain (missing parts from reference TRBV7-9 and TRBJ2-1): DTGVSQNPRHKITKRGQNVTFRCDPISEHNRLYWYRQTLGQGPEFLTYFQNEAQLEKSRLLSDRFSAERPKGSFSTLEIQRTEQGDSAMYLCASSLRLAGNNEQFFGPGTRLTVL.

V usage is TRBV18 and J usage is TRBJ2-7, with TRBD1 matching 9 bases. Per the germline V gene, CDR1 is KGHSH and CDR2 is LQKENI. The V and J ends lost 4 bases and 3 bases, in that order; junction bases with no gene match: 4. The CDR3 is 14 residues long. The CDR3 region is CASSQRQGVYEQYF. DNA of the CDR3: TGTGCCAGCTCACAAAGACAGGGGGTCTACGAGCAGTACTTC.

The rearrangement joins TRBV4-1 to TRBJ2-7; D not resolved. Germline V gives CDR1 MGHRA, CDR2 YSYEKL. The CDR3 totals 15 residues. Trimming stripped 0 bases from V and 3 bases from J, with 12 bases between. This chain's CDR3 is CASSQDPSESYEQYF. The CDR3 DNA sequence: TGCGCCAGCAGCCAAGATCCCAGCGAAAGCTACGAGCAGTACTTC.

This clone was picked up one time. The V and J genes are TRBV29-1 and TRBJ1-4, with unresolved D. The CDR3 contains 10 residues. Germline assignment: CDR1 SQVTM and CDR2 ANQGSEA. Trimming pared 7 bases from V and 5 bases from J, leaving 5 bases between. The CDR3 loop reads CSAFNEKLFF. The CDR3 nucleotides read TGCAGCGCTTTCAATGAAAAACTGTTTTTT.

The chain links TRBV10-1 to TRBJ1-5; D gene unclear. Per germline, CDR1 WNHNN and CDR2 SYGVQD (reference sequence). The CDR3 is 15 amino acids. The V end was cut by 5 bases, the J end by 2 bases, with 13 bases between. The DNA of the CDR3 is TGCGCCAGCAGTCCACCCCGCGCGGGCAATCAGCCCCAGCATTTT. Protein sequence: CASSPPRAGNQPQHF.

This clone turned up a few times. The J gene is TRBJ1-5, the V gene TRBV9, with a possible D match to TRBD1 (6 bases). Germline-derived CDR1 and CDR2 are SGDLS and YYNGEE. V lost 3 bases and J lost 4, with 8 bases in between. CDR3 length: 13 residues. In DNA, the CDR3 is TGTGCCAGCAGCGCGACAGGTAATCAGCCCCAGCATTTT. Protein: CASSATGNQPQHF. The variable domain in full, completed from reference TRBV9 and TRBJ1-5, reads DSGVTQTPKHLITATGQRVTLRCSPRSGDLSVYWYQQSLDQGLQFLIQYYNGEERAKGNILERFSAQQFPDLHSELNLSSLELGDSALYFCASSATGNQPQHFGDGTRLSIL.

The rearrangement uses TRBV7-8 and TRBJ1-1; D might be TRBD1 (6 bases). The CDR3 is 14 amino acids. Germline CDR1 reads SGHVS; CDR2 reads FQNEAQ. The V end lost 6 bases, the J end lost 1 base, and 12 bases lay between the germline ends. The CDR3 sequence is CASRAQQGNTEAFF. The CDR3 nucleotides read TGTGCCAGCAGGGCCCAACAGGGGAACACTGAAGCTTTCTTT.

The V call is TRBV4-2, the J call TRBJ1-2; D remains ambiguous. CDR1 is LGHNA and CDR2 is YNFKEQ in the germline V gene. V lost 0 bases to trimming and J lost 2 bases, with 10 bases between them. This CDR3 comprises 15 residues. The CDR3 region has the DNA TGTGCCAGCAGCCAAGATCCAGGTCGAAACTATGGCTACACCTTC. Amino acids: CASSQDPGRNYGYTF.

The CDR3 DNA reads as TGCGCCAGCAGCCAAGAAACTAGCGGGAGAAGCGATGAGCAGTTCTTC. Translation gives CASSQETSGRSDEQFF. J is TRBJ2-1 and V is TRBV4-3, with 11 bases aligning to TRBD2. J gave up 8 bases and V 0 bases, and 6 bases lay outside the gene matches. Germline-derived CDR1 and CDR2 are LGHNA and YSLEER. The CDR3 consists of 16 residues.

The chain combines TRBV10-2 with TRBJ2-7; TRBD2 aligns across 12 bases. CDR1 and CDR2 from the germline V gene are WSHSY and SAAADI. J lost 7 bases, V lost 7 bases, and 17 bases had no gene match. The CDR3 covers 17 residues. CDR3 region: CASNGPTSGRLTGEQYF. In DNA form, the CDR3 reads TGCGCCAGCAACGGTCCAACTAGCGGGAGGCTGACGGGAGAGCAGTACTTC.